Shown below are 11 T cell receptor beta chains from a single sample sequenced in a study of regulatory T cells. Primers: 52 TRBV forward and 13 TRBJ reverse. Method: immunoSEQ multiplex PCR; TCRdb's copy keeps in-frame clones and lacks some. The table records some 10,000 clones, nearly 85% of them present only once. The sample consisted of CD8+ T cells sorted from blood. These receptors were collected from a young adult with CD3G deficiency.

The chain combines TRBV5-1 with TRBJ1-3, with unresolved D. The V end lost 0 bases, the J end lost 2 bases, and 6 bases lay between the germline ends. Germline values: CDR1 SGHRS, CDR2 YFSETQ. The CDR3 totals 14 residues. The CDR3 loop reads CASSLGDTGNTIYF. CDR3 DNA sequence: TGCGCCAGCAGCTTGGGAGATACTGGAAACACCATATATTTT.

The table lists this clone with a few counts. V is TRBV30 and J is TRBJ2-1; no reliable D call. Trimming removed 2 bases at V and 2 bases at J, with 4 bases between. This CDR3 region has 12 residues. Germline values: CDR1 GTSNPN, CDR2 SVGIG (reference sequence). The DNA for the CDR3 is TGTGCCTGGAGTCTTACCTACAATGAGCAGTTCTTC. This translates into CAWSLTYNEQFF. Drawing the rest from reference TRBV30 and TRBJ2-1, the complete variable domain is SQTIHQWPATLVQPVGSPLSLECTVEGTSNPNLYWYRQAAGRGLQLLFYSVGIGQISSEVPQNLSASRPQDRQFILSSKKLLLSDSGFYLCAWSLTYNEQFFGPGTRLTVL.

With respect to this clone: This same CDR3 is encoded by further DNA sequences in the sample. The chain is built from TRBV5-1 and TRBJ2-3, with a weak D call TRBD2 (6 bases). CDR3 length: 15 residues. V gave up 2 bases and J gave up 0 bases, with 10 bases separating them. Germline V lookup: CDR1 SGHRS, CDR2 YFSETQ. The CDR3 nucleotides are TGCGCCAGCAGCTTAAAACTAGCCAGCACAGATACGCAGTATTTT. Its protein product is CASSLKLASTDTQYF.

This clone was seen a single time. The CDR3, as DNA: TGTGCCAGCAGTTTTCAGCAAGACGGGACAGGGGAGGTTGGCTACACCTTC. It codes for CASSFQQDGTGEVGYTF. J is TRBJ1-2 and V is TRBV28, with TRBD1 identical over 10 bases. CDR1 and CDR2 (germline): MDHEN, SYDVKM. The CDR3 is 17 residues long. With V trimmed by 3 bases and J by 7 bases, 14 bases remained unmatched.

This sequence joins TRBV28 and TRBJ1-5; the D gene is possibly TRBD1 (6 bases). CDR3 length: 14 residues. V was clipped by 7 bases and J by 3 bases, with 13 bases between them. Per germline, CDR1 MDHEN and CDR2 SYDVKM. This CDR3 reads CASMERGYNQPQHF. The CDR3 DNA sequence: TGTGCCAGCATGGAGAGGGGGTACAATCAGCCCCAGCATTTT.

The chain couples TRBV19 to TRBJ1-1, with D possibly TRBD1 on 6 matching bases. The V gene's germline CDR1 is LNHDA and CDR2 SQIVND (reference sequence). The CDR3 is 12 residues long. V dropped 8 bases and J dropped 8 bases, with 15 bases sitting between them. The CDR3 coding sequence is TGTGCCAGTTCTTTGGGGGCGCGGGAAGCTTTCTTT. Amino acids: CASSLGAREAFF.

The rearrangement links TRBV28 to TRBJ1-5, with D possibly TRBD1 on 5 matching bases. CDR3 length equals 15 residues. V was pared by 2 bases and J by 3 bases, with 11 bases between. The germline gives CDR1 MDHEN, CDR2 SYDVKM. The DNA of the CDR3 is TGTGCCAGCAGTTTAGGGGCAGCTCCCAATCAGCCCCAGCATTTT. It yields the protein CASSLGAAPNQPQHF.

The sample holds a few counts of this clone. The chain is built from TRBV19 and TRBJ1-1, with a weak D call TRBD1 (5 bases). CDR3 length: 13 residues. The V gene's germline CDR1 is LNHDA and CDR2 SQIVND (reference sequence). V was shortened by 8 bases and J by 6 bases, with 16 bases between the two germline ends. This chain's CDR3 is CASGRDVISEAFF. CDR3 nucleotide sequence: TGTGCCAGTGGCCGGGACGTCATCTCTGAAGCTTTCTTT.

The rearrangement uses TRBV28 and TRBJ2-3; D possibly matches TRBD1 or TRBD2 (5 bases each). Trimming removed 5 bases from V and 4 bases from J, with 22 bases in between. This CDR3 comprises 17 residues. CDR1 and CDR2 from the germline V gene are MDHEN and SYDVKM. CDR3 loop: CASSTYRRDLGADTQYF. Here the CDR3 DNA reads TGTGCCAGCAGTACGTATAGACGGGATCTAGGGGCAGATACGCAGTATTTT. The full variable domain, rest sourced from reference TRBV28 and TRBJ2-3, is DVKVTQSSRYLVKRTGEKVFLECVQDMDHENMFWYRQDPGLGLRLIYFSYDVKMKEKGDIPEGYSVSREKKERFSLILESASTNQTSMYLCASSTYRRDLGADTQYFGPGTRLTVL.

This clone is judged large (0.1 to 1%). The chain is built from TRBV5-1 and TRBJ1-1; perhaps TRBD1 as D (5 bases). The CDR3 is made up of 16 amino acids. Trimming removed 4 bases at V and 6 bases at J, with 22 bases between. The germline CDR1 and CDR2 sequences are SGHRS and YFSETQ. The CDR3 nucleotides read TGCGCCAGCAGCCCGGAGGGTGCAGGGAAGAGGCCTGAAGCTTTCTTT. Amino acids: CASSPEGAGKRPEAFF.

This chain uses TRBV28 with TRBJ2-5; 12 bases agree with TRBD2. This CDR3 has 15 amino acids. Germline V CDR1 and CDR2: MDHEN, SYDVKM. J lost 5 bases, V lost 6 bases, and 7 bases had no gene match. The DNA for the CDR3 is TGTGCCAGCAGCTCCCTAGCGGGAGGGCCGGAGACCCAGTACTTC. This encodes CASSSLAGGPETQYF.